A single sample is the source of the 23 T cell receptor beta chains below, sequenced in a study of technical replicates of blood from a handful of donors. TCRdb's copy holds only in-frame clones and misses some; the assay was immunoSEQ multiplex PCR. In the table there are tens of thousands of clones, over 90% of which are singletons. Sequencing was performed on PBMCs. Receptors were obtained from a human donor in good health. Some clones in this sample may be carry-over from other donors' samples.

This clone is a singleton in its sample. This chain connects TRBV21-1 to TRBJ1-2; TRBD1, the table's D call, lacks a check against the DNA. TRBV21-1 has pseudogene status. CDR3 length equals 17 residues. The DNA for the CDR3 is TGTGCCAGCAGCTACCAAGACCACAGGGGGCGAAAGGATGGCTACACCTTC. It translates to CASSYQDHRGRKDGYTF.

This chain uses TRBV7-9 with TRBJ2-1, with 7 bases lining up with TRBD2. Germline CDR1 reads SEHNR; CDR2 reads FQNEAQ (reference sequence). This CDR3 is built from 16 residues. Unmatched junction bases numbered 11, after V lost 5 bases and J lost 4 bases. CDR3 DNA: TGTGCCAGCAGCCCCCGCCCTTCTAGCGGATACAATGAGCAGTTCTTC. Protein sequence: CASSPRPSSGYNEQFF.

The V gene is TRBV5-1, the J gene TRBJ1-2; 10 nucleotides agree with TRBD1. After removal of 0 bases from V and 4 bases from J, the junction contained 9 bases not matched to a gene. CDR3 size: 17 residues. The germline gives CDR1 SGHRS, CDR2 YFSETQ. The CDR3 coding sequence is TGCGCCAGCAGCTTGGCCGGGACAGGGGTTTACGGCTATGGCTACACCTTC. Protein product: CASSLAGTGVYGYGYTF.

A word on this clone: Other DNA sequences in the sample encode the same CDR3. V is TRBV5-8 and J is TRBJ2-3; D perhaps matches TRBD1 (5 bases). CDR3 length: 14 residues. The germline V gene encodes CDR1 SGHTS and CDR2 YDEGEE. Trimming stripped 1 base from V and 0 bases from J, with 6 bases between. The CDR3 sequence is CASSLRQSTDTQYF. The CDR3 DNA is TGTGCCAGCAGCTTGCGACAGAGCACAGATACGCAGTATTTT.

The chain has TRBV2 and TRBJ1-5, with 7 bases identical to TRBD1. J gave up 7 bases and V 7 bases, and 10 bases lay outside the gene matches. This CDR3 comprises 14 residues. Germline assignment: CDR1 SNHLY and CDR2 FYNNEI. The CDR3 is CASKGTARGQPQHF. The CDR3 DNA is TGTGCCAGCAAAGGGACAGCGAGGGGACAGCCCCAGCATTTT.

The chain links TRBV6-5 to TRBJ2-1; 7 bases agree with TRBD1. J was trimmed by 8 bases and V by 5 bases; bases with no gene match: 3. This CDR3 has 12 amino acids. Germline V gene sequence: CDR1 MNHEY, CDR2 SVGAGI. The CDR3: CASSEGGDEQFF. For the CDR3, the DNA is TGTGCCAGCAGTGAAGGGGGCGATGAGCAGTTCTTC.

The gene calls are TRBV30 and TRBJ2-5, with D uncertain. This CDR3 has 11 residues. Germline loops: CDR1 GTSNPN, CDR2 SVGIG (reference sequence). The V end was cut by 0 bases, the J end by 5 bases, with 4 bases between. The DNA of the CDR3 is TGTGCCTGGAGTGTCGAGGAGACCCAGTACTTC. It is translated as CAWSVEETQYF.

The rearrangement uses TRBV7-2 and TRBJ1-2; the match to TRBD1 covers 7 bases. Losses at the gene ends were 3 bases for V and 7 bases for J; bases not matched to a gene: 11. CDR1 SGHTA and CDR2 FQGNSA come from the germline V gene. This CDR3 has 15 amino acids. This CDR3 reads CASSLIDFDRVGYTF. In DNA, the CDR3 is TGTGCCAGCAGCTTGATCGATTTCGACAGGGTTGGCTACACCTTC. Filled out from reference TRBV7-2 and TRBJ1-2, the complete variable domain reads GAGVSQSPSNKVTEKGKDVELRCDPISGHTALYWYRQSLGQGLEFLIYFQGNSAPDKSGLPSDRFSAERTGGSVSTLTIQRTQQEDSAVYLCASSLIDFDRVGYTFGSGTRLTVV.

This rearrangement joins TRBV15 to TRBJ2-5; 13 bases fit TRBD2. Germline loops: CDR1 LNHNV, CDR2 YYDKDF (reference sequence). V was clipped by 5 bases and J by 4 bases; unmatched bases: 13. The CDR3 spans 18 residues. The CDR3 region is CATSGPGTSGMGGETQYF. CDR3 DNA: TGTGCCACCAGCGGTCCCGGGACTAGCGGGATGGGTGGAGAGACCCAGTACTTC.

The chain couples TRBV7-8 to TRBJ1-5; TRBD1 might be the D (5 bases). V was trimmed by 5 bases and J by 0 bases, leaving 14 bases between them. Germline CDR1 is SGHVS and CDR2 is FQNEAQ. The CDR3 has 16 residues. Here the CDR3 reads CASSPLGGYSNQPQHF. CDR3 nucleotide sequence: TGTGCCAGCAGCCCCCTCGGGGGATATAGCAATCAGCCCCAGCATTTT.

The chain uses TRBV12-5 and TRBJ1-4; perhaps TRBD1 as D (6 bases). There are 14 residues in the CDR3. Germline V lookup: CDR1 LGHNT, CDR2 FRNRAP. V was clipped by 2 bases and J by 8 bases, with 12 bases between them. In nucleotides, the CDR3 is TGTGCTAGTGGTTTGTTACAGGGACGGGAAAAACTGTTTTTT. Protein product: CASGLLQGREKLFF. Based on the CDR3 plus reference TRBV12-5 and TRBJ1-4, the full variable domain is DARVTQTPRHKVTEMGQEVTMRCQPILGHNTVFWYRQTMMQGLELLAYFRNRAPLDDSGMPKDRFSAEMPDATLATLKIQPSEPRDSAVYFCASGLLQGREKLFFGSGTQLSVL.

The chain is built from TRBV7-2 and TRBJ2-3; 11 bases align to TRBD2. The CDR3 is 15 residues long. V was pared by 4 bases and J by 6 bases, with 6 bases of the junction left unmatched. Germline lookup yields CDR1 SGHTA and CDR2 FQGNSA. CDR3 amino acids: CASSYSGGASDTQYF. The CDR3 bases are TGTGCCAGCAGCTATAGCGGGGGGGCCTCCGATACGCAGTATTTT.

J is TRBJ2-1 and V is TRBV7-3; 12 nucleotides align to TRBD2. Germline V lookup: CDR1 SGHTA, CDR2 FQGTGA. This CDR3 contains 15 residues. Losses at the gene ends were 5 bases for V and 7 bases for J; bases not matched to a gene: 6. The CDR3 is CASSTRLAGVNEQFF. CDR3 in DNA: TGTGCCAGCAGCACACGACTAGCGGGAGTTAATGAGCAGTTCTTC.

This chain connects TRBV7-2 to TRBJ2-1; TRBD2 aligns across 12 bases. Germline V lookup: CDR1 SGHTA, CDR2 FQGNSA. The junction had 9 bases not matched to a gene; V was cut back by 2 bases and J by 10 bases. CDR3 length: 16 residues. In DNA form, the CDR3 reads TGTGCCAGCAGCTTAATGGCTAGCGGGAGGGGAGGAGAGCAGTTCTTC. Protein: CASSLMASGRGGEQFF.

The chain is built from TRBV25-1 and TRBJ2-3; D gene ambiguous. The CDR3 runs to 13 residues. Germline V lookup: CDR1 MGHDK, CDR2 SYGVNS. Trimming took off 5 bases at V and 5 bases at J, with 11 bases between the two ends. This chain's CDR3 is CASSPPGVDTQYF. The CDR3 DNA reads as TGTGCCAGCAGTCCCCCAGGCGTAGATACGCAGTATTTT.

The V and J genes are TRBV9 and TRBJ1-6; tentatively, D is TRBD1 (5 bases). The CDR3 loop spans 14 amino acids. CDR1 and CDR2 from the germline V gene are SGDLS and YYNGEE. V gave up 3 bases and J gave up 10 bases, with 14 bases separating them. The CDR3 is CASSETRALSPLHF. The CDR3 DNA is TGTGCCAGCAGCGAAACCAGGGCGTTGTCACCCCTCCACTTT.

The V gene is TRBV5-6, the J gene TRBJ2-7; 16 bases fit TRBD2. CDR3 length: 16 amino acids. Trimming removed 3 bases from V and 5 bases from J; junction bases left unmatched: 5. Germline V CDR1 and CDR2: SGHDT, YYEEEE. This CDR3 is CASSSGTSGRANEQYF. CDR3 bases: TGTGCCAGCAGCTCCGGGACTAGCGGGAGGGCAAACGAGCAGTACTTC.

As DNA, the CDR3 is TGTGCCAGCAGCGACAGGGGAACTAATGAAAAACTGTTTTTT. Its translation: CASSDRGTNEKLFF. This chain uses TRBV2 with TRBJ1-4; 8 positions agree with TRBD1. V trimming: 6 bases; J trimming: 1 base; junction bases outside the gene matches: 1. The CDR3 has 14 residues. Germline CDR1 SNHLY, CDR2 FYNNEI.

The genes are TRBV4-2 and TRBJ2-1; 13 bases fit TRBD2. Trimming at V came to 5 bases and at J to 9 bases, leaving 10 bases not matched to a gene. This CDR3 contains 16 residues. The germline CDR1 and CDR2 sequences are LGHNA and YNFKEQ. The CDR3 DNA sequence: TGTGCCAGCAGCGTTCGACTCGGACTAGCGGGAGCTGAGCAGTTCTTC. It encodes CASSVRLGLAGAEQFF.

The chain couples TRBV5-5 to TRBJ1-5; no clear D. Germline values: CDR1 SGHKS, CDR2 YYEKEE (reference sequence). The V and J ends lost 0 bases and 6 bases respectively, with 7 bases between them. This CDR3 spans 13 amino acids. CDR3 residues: CASSLVGFQPQHF. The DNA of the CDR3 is TGTGCCAGCAGCTTGGTCGGTTTTCAGCCCCAGCATTTT.

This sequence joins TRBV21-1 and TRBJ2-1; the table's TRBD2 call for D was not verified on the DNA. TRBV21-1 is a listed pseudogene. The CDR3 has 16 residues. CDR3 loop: CASSKWYLGGYNEQFF. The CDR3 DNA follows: TGTGCCAGCAGCAAATGGTACCTCGGGGGTTACAATGAGCAGTTCTTC.

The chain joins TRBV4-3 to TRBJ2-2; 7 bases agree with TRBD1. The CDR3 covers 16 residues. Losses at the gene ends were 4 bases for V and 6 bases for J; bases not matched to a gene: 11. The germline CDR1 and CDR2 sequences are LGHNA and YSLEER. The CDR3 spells CASSLRLPGGAGELFF. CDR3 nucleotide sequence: TGCGCCAGCAGCCTCCGACTGCCAGGGGGAGCCGGGGAGCTGTTTTTT.

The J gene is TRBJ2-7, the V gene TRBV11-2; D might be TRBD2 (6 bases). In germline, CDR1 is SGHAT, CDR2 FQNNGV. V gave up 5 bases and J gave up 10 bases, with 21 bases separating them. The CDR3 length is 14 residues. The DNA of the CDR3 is TGTGCCAGCAGCCATGGGCGGGGATTCGGGCCCCAGTACTTC. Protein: CASSHGRGFGPQYF.